These T cell receptor beta chains were read from a single sample in a study of shared clonotypes between healthy human individuals. Clones were read by immunoSEQ multiplex PCR, and TCRdb kept only the in-frame ones, dropping some. The repertoire has under 2,500,000 clones, approximately 95% of them found once; the top ten carry roughly 0.13%. Specimen: naive CD4+ T cells sorted from blood. The receptors were sampled from a man aged 18 to 29 in good health. Each CDR3 is given with its conserved first and last residue.

J | V | CDR3
TRBJ2-7 | TRBV2 | CASGETYEQYF
TRBJ2-3 | TRBV6-6 | CASSATPSGVGDTQYF
TRBJ2-7 | TRBV5-1 | CASSSPGTGYYEQYF
TRBJ2-7 | TRBV27 | CASSWGRIGEQYF
TRBJ2-2 | TRBV5-1 | CASGGGRINTGELFF
TRBJ2-3 | TRBV6-1 | CASSQVQDTQYF
TRBJ2-7 | TRBV4-3 | CASSRRVEGSYEQYF
TRBJ1-2 | TRBV18 | CASSATGTGEYF
TRBJ2-5 | TRBV7-9 | CASSLAARRLSQETQYF
TRBJ1-6 | TRBV6-4 | CASSDGGFLHF
TRBJ1-2 | TRBV6-5 | CASSYQLVGNYGYTF
TRBJ2-5 | TRBV30 | CAWGSGVQETQYF
TRBJ2-2 | TRBV30 | CAWSWSHNTGELFF
TRBJ2-2 | TRBV14 | CASSLIQGTGELFF
TRBJ2-7 | TRBV7-9 | CASSSLPIFGRYEQYF
TRBJ2-7 | TRBV30 | CAWSVSYEQYF
TRBJ2-2 | TRBV18 | CASSLELAGNTGELFF
TRBJ1-5 | TRBV18 | CASSRVPGQGSNQPQHF
TRBJ1-4 | TRBV5-1 | CASSLDRDGEKLFF
TRBJ2-2 | TRBV10-3 | CAITVSGITGELFF
TRBJ2-1 | TRBV5-1 | CASSSRTGLSNEQFF
TRBJ2-1 | TRBV19 | CASSIGIIGPRDNEQFF
TRBJ2-5 | TRBV4-3 | CASSQDRSSGGETQYF
TRBJ2-3 | TRBV7-9 | CASSLTGQGTTDTQYF
TRBJ1-1 | TRBV6-1 | CASSERQNEAFF
TRBJ2-5 | TRBV5-4 | CASSLAGQEETQYF
TRBJ2-1 | TRBV5-4 | CASSSKRRSNEQFF
TRBJ2-5 | TRBV6-6 | CASSSGQYQETQYF
TRBJ2-2 | TRBV5-1 | CASSLPAPDTGELFF
TRBJ1-4 | TRBV5-1 | CASSLSGNEKLFF
TRBJ2-1 | TRBV5-1 | CASSLGGNTYNEQFF
TRBJ2-1 | TRBV11-3 | CASSSQLVPNEQFF
TRBJ1-1 | TRBV7-2 | CASSTRTGGGTEAFF
TRBJ1-1 | TRBV30 | CAWSATQGFAFF
TRBJ2-5 | TRBV18 | CASSSGTGGETQYF
TRBJ2-7 | TRBV18 | CASSSLAYEQYF
TRBJ1-5 | TRBV2 | CASSGSTGEGYQPQHF
TRBJ1-5 | TRBV5-1 | CASSETGTNQPQHF
TRBJ1-1 | TRBV27 | CASRRTVNTEAFF
TRBJ2-2 | TRBV5-1 | CASSLRGQGETGELFF
. | TRBV4-3 | CASSQGGTGYEQYF
TRBJ1-2 | TRBV30 | CAWSAEWGQDYGYTF
TRBJ2-5 | TRBV7-2 | CASSFSGSKETQYF
TRBJ2-5 | TRBV5-1 | CASSLVAGRRQETQYF
TRBJ1-2 | TRBV19 | CASSIGDRGYYGYTF
TRBJ2-7 | TRBV28 | CASQSGGDPYEQYF
TRBJ2-2 | TRBV29-1 | CSALFYSNTGELFF
TRBJ2-7 | TRBV7-2 | CASSLLSASGPGQYF
TRBJ2-4 | TRBV5-1 | CASSLGSPAKNIQYF
TRBJ2-7 | TRBV5-6 | CASSLGTGAHEQYF
TRBJ2-7 | TRBV10-3 | CAIQGVDYEQYF
TRBJ1-2 | TRBV11-1 | CASSSGQGYGYTF
TRBJ2-2 | TRBV10-3 | CATGQGGLSTGELFF